The 20 T cell receptor beta chains given below trace back to one sample, sequenced in a study of T cell responses to AZD1222 COVID-19 vaccine. The method was immunoSEQ multiplex PCR; TCRdb's version includes in-frame clones alone and lacks a portion of them. The sample yields about 160,000 clones, 94% seen once. The source material was peripheral blood, sampled 28 days after the second AZD1222 dose. The receptor source for this set is an adult who received the AZD1222 COVID-19 vaccine.

The chain uses TRBV4-2 and TRBJ1-5; the match to TRBD1 covers 8 bases. This CDR3 spans 16 amino acids. The trim removed 2 bases at V and 6 bases at J, leaving 9 bases unmatched. The germline V gene has CDR1 LGHNA and CDR2 YNFKEQ. In DNA form, the CDR3 reads TGTGCCAGCAGCCAACGGACAGGGTATGAGCCTCAGCCCCAGCATTTT. Its translation: CASSQRTGYEPQPQHF.

The chain uses TRBV19 and TRBJ1-5; TRBD1 agrees at 7 bases. Germline CDR1 reads LNHDA; CDR2 reads SQIVND (reference sequence). The CDR3 is made up of 18 amino acids. Losses at the gene ends were 2 bases for V and 2 bases for J; bases not matched to a gene: 12. The CDR3 loop is CASSIRQGGPRGNQPQHF. As DNA, the CDR3 is TGTGCCAGTAGTATAAGACAGGGTGGGCCGAGAGGCAATCAGCCCCAGCATTTT.

This chain connects TRBV5-6 to TRBJ2-3, with 9 bases aligning to TRBD1. The germline gives CDR1 SGHDT, CDR2 YYEEEE. Trimming took 3 bases from V and 5 from J; bases not matched to a gene: 4. This CDR3 has 14 residues. The chain's CDR3 is CASSWDRVGDTQYF. CDR3 sequence (DNA): TGTGCCAGCAGCTGGGACAGGGTCGGAGATACGCAGTATTTT.

This clone was counted a few times. The V and J genes are TRBV19 and TRBJ2-7; 8 nucleotides agree with TRBD1. The CDR3 sequence is 13 residues long. With 10 bases clipped from V and 1 base from J, the junction kept 6 bases outside the gene matches. CDR1 and CDR2 from the germline V gene are LNHDA and SQIVND (reference sequence). CDR3 residues: CATSGQVSYEQYF. The CDR3 DNA is TGTGCCACCTCGGGACAGGTGTCCTACGAGCAGTACTTC.

This chain links TRBV2 with TRBJ2-3; D may be TRBD1 (5 bases). This CDR3 spans 15 amino acids. V dropped 4 bases and J dropped 1 base, with 12 bases sitting between them. Germline V gene data show CDR1 as SNHLY and CDR2 as FYNNEI. The chain's CDR3 is CASSALGAGTDTQYF. As DNA, the CDR3 is TGTGCCAGCAGTGCGTTAGGGGCAGGCACAGATACGCAGTATTTT.

This CDR3 is CASSLGPGSGRTYEQYF. The CDR3 nucleotides are TGTGCCAGCAGCTTAGGGCCTGGGAGCGGGAGAACCTACGAGCAGTACTTC. The chain carries TRBV7-9 and TRBJ2-7, with TRBD2 identical over 8 bases. J lost 2 bases, V lost 1 base, and 10 bases had no gene match. The V gene's germline CDR1 is SEHNR and CDR2 FQNEAQ (reference sequence). The CDR3 covers 17 residues.

The chain links TRBV5-6 to TRBJ1-2; no clear D gene. The germline V gene has CDR1 SGHDT and CDR2 YYEEEE. V was shortened by 2 bases and J by 4 bases, with 15 bases between the two germline ends. The CDR3 covers 15 residues. The CDR3 loop is CASSFWTAVSYGYTF. The CDR3 DNA is TGTGCCAGCAGCTTTTGGACCGCCGTTTCCTATGGCTACACCTTC.

This chain joins TRBV7-2 and TRBJ2-4, with 9 bases aligning to TRBD2. The germline V gene has CDR1 SGHTA and CDR2 FQGNSA. Trimming removed 8 bases from V and 2 bases from J; junction bases left unmatched: 13. The CDR3 is 17 amino acids. The CDR3 bases are TGTGCCAGCGGTCTGCCGCGGGAGGGCCCTCCCAAAAACATTCAGTACTTC. This codes for CASGLPREGPPKNIQYF.

This clone was picked up one time. The rearrangement links TRBV7-2 to TRBJ2-7, with a tentative D call TRBD2 (6 bases). This CDR3 is built from 13 residues. Trimming took 6 bases from V and 1 from J, leaving 10 bases between them. Looked up from germline, CDR1 is SGHTA and CDR2 is FQGNSA. The CDR3 protein is CASSRSGSYEQYF. CDR3 sequence (DNA): TGTGCCAGCAGTCGTAGCGGTTCCTACGAGCAGTACTTC. Complete variable domain (other parts from reference TRBV7-2 and TRBJ2-7): GAGVSQSPSNKVTEKGKDVELRCDPISGHTALYWYRQSLGQGLEFLIYFQGNSAPDKSGLPSDRFSAERTGGSVSTLTIQRTQQEDSAVYLCASSRSGSYEQYFGPGTRLTVT.

The chain combines TRBV30 with TRBJ1-4; D unclear. The V and J ends lost 3 bases and 0 bases respectively, with 8 bases between them. The CDR3 is 14 amino acids. The germline V gene has CDR1 GTSNPN and CDR2 SVGIG (reference sequence). Here the CDR3 reads CAWRKSATNEKLFF. The CDR3 nucleotides are TGTGCCTGGAGGAAGTCAGCAACTAATGAAAAACTGTTTTTT.

The genes are TRBV2 and TRBJ2-1, with D hard to call. This CDR3 is built from 13 residues. Trimming removed 6 bases from V and 10 bases from J, with 16 bases in between. Germline assignment: CDR1 SNHLY and CDR2 FYNNEI. The CDR3 DNA reads as TGTGCCAGCAGCTGGACCAGCCCCAACGAGCAGTTCTTC. Protein product: CASSWTSPNEQFF.

The chain has TRBV6-6 and TRBJ1-5; D unresolved. Germline lookup yields CDR1 MNHNY and CDR2 SVGAGI (reference sequence). This CDR3 has 12 amino acids. V lost 7 bases and J 4 bases, leaving 8 bases between the germline ends. The CDR3 coding sequence is TGTGCCAGCACCCTGGGGAATCAGCCCCAGCATTTT. This encodes CASTLGNQPQHF.

The chain combines TRBV2 with TRBJ1-5; D unresolved. The ends were cut back, 7 bases at V and 0 bases at J, with 22 bases in the middle. The germline gives CDR1 SNHLY, CDR2 FYNNEI. This CDR3 is built from 18 residues. The CDR3 sequence is CASTEMTWEVYSNQPQHF. The DNA for the CDR3 is TGTGCCAGCACCGAAATGACGTGGGAAGTATATAGCAATCAGCCCCAGCATTTT.

The V call is TRBV5-4, the J call TRBJ1-1; 10 nucleotides align to TRBD1. Germline V gives CDR1 SGHNT, CDR2 YYREEE (reference sequence). Trimming removed 0 bases from V and 3 bases from J; junction bases left unmatched: 5. The CDR3 consists of 16 residues. This CDR3 reads CASSLGTGGRDTEAFF. Here the CDR3 DNA reads TGTGCCAGCAGCTTGGGGACAGGGGGGAGAGACACTGAAGCTTTCTTT.

The chain recombines TRBV11-2 with TRBJ1-4; 7 bases map to TRBD1. The CDR3 extends over 16 amino acids. Trimming at V came to 3 bases and at J to 4 bases, leaving 8 bases not matched to a gene. The germline CDR1 and CDR2 sequences are SGHAT and FQNNGV. CDR3 nucleotide sequence: TGTGCCAGCAGCTTCGACAGGGCCTCCCATAATGAAAAACTGTTTTTT. The encoded protein is CASSFDRASHNEKLFF.

The rearrangement joins TRBV11-2 to TRBJ2-2, with 8 bases aligning to TRBD1. With V trimmed by 5 bases and J by 6 bases, 11 bases remained unmatched. This CDR3 has 16 amino acids. Germline loops: CDR1 SGHAT, CDR2 FQNNGV. CDR3 in amino acids: CASSLTDRALAGELFF. CDR3 bases: TGTGCCAGCAGCCTGACGGACAGGGCCCTCGCCGGGGAGCTGTTTTTT.

V gene TRBV3-1 (or the pseudogene TRBV3-2) combines with J gene TRBJ2-1, with D perhaps matching TRBD1 (5 bases). V lost 4 bases, J lost 4 bases, and 17 bases lay in between. The CDR3 covers 16 residues. Germline CDR1 is LGHDT and CDR2 is YNNKEL (reference sequence). Here the CDR3 reads CASSPQEGAVYNEQFF. In DNA, the CDR3 is TGTGCCAGCAGCCCCCAAGAAGGGGCAGTTTACAATGAGCAGTTCTTC.

This clone was recorded a few times. The CDR3 here is CAWSVRVSGTHNEQFF. CDR3 coding DNA: TGTGCCTGGAGTGTTAGGGTTAGCGGGACCCACAATGAGCAGTTCTTC. The chain recombines TRBV30 with TRBJ2-1; TRBD2 matches at 8 bases. The CDR3 is 16 amino acids. The germline V gene encodes CDR1 GTSNPN and CDR2 SVGIG (reference sequence). With 0 bases clipped from V and 5 bases from J, the junction kept 9 bases outside the gene matches.

This clone was recorded once. V is TRBV18 and J is TRBJ1-1, with D maybe TRBD1 (6 bases). Germline V gene lookup returns CDR1 KGHSH and CDR2 LQKENI. The CDR3 consists of 15 residues. The V and J ends lost 0 bases and 1 base respectively, with 9 bases between them. CDR3 loop: CASSPPQDRNTEAFF. For the CDR3, the DNA is TGTGCCAGCTCACCACCTCAGGACAGGAACACTGAAGCTTTCTTT.

Remarks on this clone: The germline gene is not matched at one end of the junction; a read error may be the cause. V and J are TRBV9 and TRBJ1-2; 8 positions agree with TRBD1. Germline CDR1 and CDR2: SGDLS and YYNGEE. The CDR3 spans 16 residues. The CDR3: CASSVGPGGVNYGYTF. The DNA of the CDR3 is TGTGCCAGCAGCGTAGGCCCAGGGGGCGTGAACTACGGCTACACCTTC.